A few counts support the clone carrying this TCR beta chain. Its specificity is not known. The gene names given are mouse names. Libraries were prepared by immunoSEQ multiplex PCR; TCRdb keeps only in-frame clonotypes and omits some of them. The sample yields thousands of clones, around half seen once. This sample was included in a study of tissue T cells after allogeneic stem cell transplantation. Findings of the study overall: Within patients, tissue anatomy strongly shaped TCR repertoire composition. Tissue-detected TCR repertoire was only partly captured by blood and spleen T cells. Motif-based clustering found tissue-specific repertoire signatures shared across patients, though few clones were shared.

Described time point: mouse harvest day 7 after allogeneic transplant. Each mouse received 10^7 T-cell-depleted marrow cells plus 10^6 splenic CD5+ T cells by tail vein. This sequence was found in a female BALB/c mouse given C57BL/6 T cells with graft-versus-host disease after an allogeneic hematopoietic cell transplant. The sample consisted of lymph node tissue.

CDR3 bases read: TGTGCCAGCAGTCCCGGGACAAATAATTCGCCCCTCTAC. The encoded protein is CASSPGTNNSPLY. In full, the CDR3 reads CASSPGTNNSPLYF. V usage is TRBV19 and J usage is TRBJ1-6; possibly TRBD1 for D (6 bases). Sequencing ends 1 residue short of the CDR3 end; the germline J gene provides the rest. TRBJ1-6 is treated as an ORF (open reading frame) with a function not yet certain. With 4 bases removed from V and 5 bases from J, the gap between germline ends came to 10 bases. From germline, CDR1 is FNHDT and CDR2 SITEND (reference sequence). There are 14 residues in the CDR3.